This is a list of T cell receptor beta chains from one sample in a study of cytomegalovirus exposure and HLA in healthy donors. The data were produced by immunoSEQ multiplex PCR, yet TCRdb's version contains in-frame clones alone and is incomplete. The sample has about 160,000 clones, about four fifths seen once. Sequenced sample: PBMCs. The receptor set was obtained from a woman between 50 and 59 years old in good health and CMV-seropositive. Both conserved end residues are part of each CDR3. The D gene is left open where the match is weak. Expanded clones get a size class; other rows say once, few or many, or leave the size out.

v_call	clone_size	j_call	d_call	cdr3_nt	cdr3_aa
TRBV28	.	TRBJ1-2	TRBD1	TGTGCCAGCAGCCAGGGACAGGGATTCTATGGCTACACCTTC	CASSQGQGFYGYTF
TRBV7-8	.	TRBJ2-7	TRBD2	TGTGCCAGCATCCCTGGGGGGGGGAATTCCCCCTACGAGCAGTACTTC	CASIPGGGNSPYEQYF
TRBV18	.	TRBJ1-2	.	TGTGCCAGCTCACCACCGTTTTGGCAGGGGAACTATGGCTACACCTTC	CASSPPFWQGNYGYTF
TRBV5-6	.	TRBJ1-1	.	TGTGCCAGCCGAGGGCAGGTGAACACTGAAGCTTTCTTT	CASRGQVNTEAFF
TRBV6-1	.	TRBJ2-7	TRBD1	TGTGCCAGCAGTCTCAGGACAGGGTTCTCCGAGCAGTACTTC	CASSLRTGFSEQYF
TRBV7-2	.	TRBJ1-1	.	TGTGCCAGCAGCTTACGGGTTACGGACACTGAAGCTTTCTTT	CASSLRVTDTEAFF
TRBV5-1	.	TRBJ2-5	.	TGCGCCAGCAGCCACGGACAGAGACAAGAGACCCAGTACTTC	CASSHGQRQETQYF
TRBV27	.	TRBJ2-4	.	TGTGCCAGCAGTCCCTTCCCAACCCTGACTAGTGGAATAGGCATTCAGTACTTC	CASSPFPTLTSGIGIQYF
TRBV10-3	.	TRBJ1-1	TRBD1	TGTGCCATCAGTGAGCCTAGGGGGCAGGACACTGAAGCTTTCTTT	CAISEPRGQDTEAFF
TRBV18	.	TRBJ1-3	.	TGTGCCAGCTCACCTTCCGGGACATCTGGAAACACCATATATTTT	CASSPSGTSGNTIYF
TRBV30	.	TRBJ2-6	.	TGTGCCTGGAGGCACAACTCTGGGGCCAACGTCCTGACTTTC	CAWRHNSGANVLTF
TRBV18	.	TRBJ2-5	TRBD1	TGTGCCAGCTCACTACGGACCGGACAGGGACAAGAGACCCAGTACTTC	CASSLRTGQGQETQYF
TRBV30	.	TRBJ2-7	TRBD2	TGTGCCTGGAGGGATAGCGGGAGCTCGTACGAGCAGTACTTC	CAWRDSGSSYEQYF
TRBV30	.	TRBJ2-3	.	TGTGCCTGGAGGCGAGGGTGGACAGATACGCAGTATTTT	CAWRRGWTDTQYF
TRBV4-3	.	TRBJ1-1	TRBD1	TGCGCCAGCAGTCCACTCAGGGGGGCCGGCACTGAAGCTTTCTTT	CASSPLRGAGTEAFF
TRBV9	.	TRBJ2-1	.	TGTGCCAGCAGCGCTCGAGGTGAGCAGTTCTTC	CASSARGEQFF
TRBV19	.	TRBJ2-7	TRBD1	TGTGCCAGTAGTAGAGGGGGCGCAGAGGCCGCCTACGAGCAGTACTTC	CASSRGGAEAAYEQYF
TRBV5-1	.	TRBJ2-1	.	TGCGCCAGCAGCGGAGGACAGAGCTCCTACAATGAGCAGTTCTTC	CASSGGQSSYNEQFF
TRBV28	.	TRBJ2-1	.	TGTGCCAGCAGTTCGCCAGGGCGGTACAATGAGCAGTTCTTC	CASSSPGRYNEQFF
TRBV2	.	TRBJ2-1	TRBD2	TGTGCCAGCAGAAGGACTAGCGGTGACAATGAGCAGTTCTTC	CASRRTSGDNEQFF
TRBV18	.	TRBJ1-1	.	TGTGCCAGCTCAACAAAAGATGGGGGCGGGACTGAAGCTTTCTTT	CASSTKDGGGTEAFF
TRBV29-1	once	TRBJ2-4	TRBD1	TGCAGCGCCGAGGGGGCAAGGGGAAACATTCAGTACTTC	CSAEGARGNIQYF
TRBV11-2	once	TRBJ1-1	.	TGTGCCAGCAGCCCACAGGGACTGAACACTGAAGCTTTCTTT	CASSPQGLNTEAFF
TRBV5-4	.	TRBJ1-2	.	TGTGCCAGCAGACAAGGGGTTCTAGGCGGCTACACCTTC	CASRQGVLGGYTF
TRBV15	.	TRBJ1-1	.	TGTGCCACCAGCAGTCCCGGGCGAGGGACTGAAGCTTTCTTT	CATSSPGRGTEAFF
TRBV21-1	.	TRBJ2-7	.	TGTGCCAGCAGCAATACCCCTTGGACTAGCGGGAGGGCCGTGCCCTACGAGCAGTACTTC	CASSNTPWTSGRAVPYEQYF
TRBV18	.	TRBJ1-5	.	TGTGCCAGCTCACCAGGGGGGGGGAATCAGCCCCAGCATTTT	CASSPGGGNQPQHF
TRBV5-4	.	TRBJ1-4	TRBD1	TGTGCCAGCAGCTCCGGACAGGGGGATGAAAAACTGTTTTTT	CASSSGQGDEKLFF
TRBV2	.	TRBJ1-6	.	TGTGCCAGCAGTGAACAGACAGGCTCCTATAATTCACCCCTCCACTTT	CASSEQTGSYNSPLHF
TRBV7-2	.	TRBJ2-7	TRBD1	TGTGCCAGCAGGGGGCCCGGGACAGCTTCCTACGAGCAGTACTTC	CASRGPGTASYEQYF
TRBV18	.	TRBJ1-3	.	TGTGCCAGCTCACCATCCGGAGGGACTGGAAACACCATATATTTT	CASSPSGGTGNTIYF
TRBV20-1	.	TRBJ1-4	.	TGCAGTGTCCCGAATGAAAAACTGTTTTTT	CSVPNEKLFF
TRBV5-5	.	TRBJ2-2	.	TGTGCCAGCAGCTTGGCGCCGGTTAGCGGACCCTCCGGGGAGCTGTTTTTT	CASSLAPVSGPSGELFF
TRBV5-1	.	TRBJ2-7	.	TGCGCCAGCAGCTTGGAAACAGGCTACGAGCAGTACTTC	CASSLETGYEQYF
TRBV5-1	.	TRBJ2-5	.	TGCGCCAGCAGCTCCTCATTCGGACAGAGGCAAGAGACCCAGTACTTC	CASSSSFGQRQETQYF
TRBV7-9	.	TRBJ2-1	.	TGTTCCAGCAGTCGCACTAGTTATGAGCAGTTCTTC	CSSSRTSYEQFF
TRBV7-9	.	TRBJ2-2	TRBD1	TGTGCCAGCAGGAAAGACAGGGGGCGCGATGGCGGGGAGCTGTTTTTT	CASRKDRGRDGGELFF
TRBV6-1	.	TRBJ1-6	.	TGTGCCAGCAGTTCCCGTGGGGAGCTTAATTCACCCCTCCACTTT	CASSSRGELNSPLHF
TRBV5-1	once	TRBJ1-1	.	TGCGCCAGCAGCTGGGGGACACTTACGGTTCCCAAATCCACTGAAGCTTTCTTT	CASSWGTLTVPKSTEAFF
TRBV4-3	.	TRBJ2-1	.	TGCGCCAGCAGCCAAGATGCGAGCTCCTACAATGAGCAGTTCTTC	CASSQDASSYNEQFF
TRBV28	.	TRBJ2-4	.	TGTGCCAGCAGTTCAGGGGGGGCCAAAAACATTCAGTACTTC	CASSSGGAKNIQYF
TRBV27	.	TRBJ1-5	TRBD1	TGTGCCAGCTCGCCCTTAGACAGGGAGTATCAGCCCCAGCATTTT	CASSPLDREYQPQHF
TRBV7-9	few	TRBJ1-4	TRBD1	TGTGCCAGCAGCCCGGGGACAGGGGGCAAGGAAAAACTGTTTTTT	CASSPGTGGKEKLFF
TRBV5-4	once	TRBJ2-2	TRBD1	TGTGCCAGCAGCTTGACAGGGGACACCGGGGAGCTGTTTTTT	CASSLTGDTGELFF
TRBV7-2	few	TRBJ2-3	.	TGTGCCAGCAGCCCGTTCTTACGGGGGAACACAGATACGCAGTATTTT	CASSPFLRGNTDTQYF
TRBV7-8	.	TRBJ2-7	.	TGTGCCAGCAGCCAGAGGGACACCGCCTACGAGCAGTACTTC	CASSQRDTAYEQYF
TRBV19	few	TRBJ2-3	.	TGTGCCAGTAGTACCGGACAAGACACAGATACGCAGTATTTT	CASSTGQDTDTQYF
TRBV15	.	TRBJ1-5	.	TGTGCCACCAGCAGGCCCTTCAGTAATCAGCCCCAGCATTTT	CATSRPFSNQPQHF
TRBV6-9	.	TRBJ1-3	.	TGTAGCCGCATTACCTCTGGAAACACCATATATTTT	CSRITSGNTIYF
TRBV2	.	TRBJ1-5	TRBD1	TGTGCCAGCGGAGGGGTGGGACAGGGGGTTGGTCAGCCCCAGCATTTT	CASGGVGQGVGQPQHF
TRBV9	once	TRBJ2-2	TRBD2	TGTGCCAGCCGCCCAGGGGGGGGCGGGAGGGCAGGGGAGCTGTTTTTT	CASRPGGGGRAGELFF
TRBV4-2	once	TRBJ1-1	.	TGTGCCAGCAGCCAAACAGGGACGGCGAGCGCTGAAGCTTTCTTT	CASSQTGTASAEAFF
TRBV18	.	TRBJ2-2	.	TGTGCCAGCTCACCACGGAGGGGCGGAACCGGGGAGCTGTTTTTT	CASSPRRGGTGELFF
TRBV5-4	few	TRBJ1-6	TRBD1	TGTGCCAGCAGCTCAGGAGCGGACAGGGATTCACCCCTCCACTTT	CASSSGADRDSPLHF